This TCR beta chain was sequenced during a study of control samples from healthy donors and cancer patients. This CDR3 has 17 amino acids. The germline gives CDR1 SGHRS, CDR2 YFSETQ. Remarks on this clone: An end of the junction differs from the germline gene, which may be a read error.

The repertoire was sequenced with immunoSEQ multiplex PCR; TCRdb's copy has only in-frame clones and lacks some. The sample holds 63,000 or so clones, approximately 89% seen once. This TCR came from a man aged 55 to 70 with colorectal cancer. Sequenced sample: PBMCs. The rearrangement uses TRBV5-1 and TRBJ2-7, with TRBD1 matching 9 bases. The CDR3: CPSSNPHDRGSKYEQYF. The CDR3 DNA reads as TGCCCCAGCAGCAATCCCCACGACAGGGGGAGTAAATACGAGCAGTACTTC.